This record covers a single T cell receptor beta chain. Its specificity is unknown. Measured with immunoSEQ multiplex PCR; TCRdb has only the in-frame clones, and not every one. The sample lists fewer than 10,000 clones, 60% to 75% occurring once. The data were obtained in a study of chemoradiotherapy in HPV16-positive cancers. Study-wide findings and caveats: Functional assays defining HPV-specific T cells used only a couple of HPV16-positive patients. Candidate HPV-specific clones and E7-related TCR motifs grew in tumor during treatment. Better recurrence-free survival went with HPV-responsive T-cell expansion in HPV16-positive patients.

Repeated repertoire sampling spanned the course of chemoradiotherapy. Germline lookup yields CDR1 SGHDT and CDR2 YYEEEE. CDR3 size: 14 residues. V lost 4 bases and J 9 bases, leaving 14 bases between the germline ends. This TCR derives from a human donor with HPV-associated anogenital cancer. The chain joins TRBV5-6 to TRBJ1-6; D perhaps matches TRBD1 (5 bases). The starting material was tumor tissue, obtained from a patient who underwent chemoradiotherapy. DNA for the CDR3: TGTGCCAGCAGCGTGGACACTGATACTTCACCCCTCCACTTT. The encoded protein is CASSVDTDTSPLHF.